The rows below give T cell receptor beta chains drawn from one sample of a study of blood T cell repertoires in COVID-19. Method: immunoSEQ multiplex PCR; TCRdb's copy keeps in-frame clones and lacks some. The sample records about 220,000 clones, around 80% being singletons. The sequenced sample consisted of peripheral blood. Source of these receptors: a man in his fifties or sixties with active or convalescent COVID-19. Each CDR3 is given with its conserved first and last residue. D genes are given only for firm matches. Size tells how often a clone was seen (once, few, many) or the class of an expanded clone, and some rows leave it out.

clone size: -; J gene: TRBJ1-2; V gene: TRBV28; D gene: -; CDR3 protein: CASSLSGHGYTF; CDR3 DNA: TGTGCCAGCAGTTTATCGGGACACGGCTACACCTTC
clone size: -; J gene: TRBJ2-3; V gene: TRBV4-2; D gene: -; CDR3 protein: CASSQGAEDTQYF; CDR3 DNA: TGTGCCAGCAGCCAAGGGGCCGAGGATACGCAGTATTTT
clone size: -; J gene: TRBJ2-2; V gene: TRBV2; D gene: -; CDR3 protein: CASSELRPRNTGELFF; CDR3 DNA: TGTGCCAGCAGTGAGTTGAGGCCTCGGAACACCGGGGAGCTGTTTTTT
clone size: -; J gene: TRBJ2-2; V gene: TRBV5-5; D gene: -; CDR3 protein: CASSLGSRGSYTGELFF; CDR3 DNA: TGTGCCAGCAGCTTGGGCTCCAGGGGCTCCTACACCGGGGAGCTGTTTTTT
clone size: -; J gene: TRBJ2-1; V gene: TRBV5-4; D gene: TRBD2; CDR3 protein: CASTPAGGAYNEQFF; CDR3 DNA: TGTGCCAGCACCCCGGCGGGGGGCGCCTACAATGAGCAGTTCTTC
clone size: -; J gene: TRBJ1-1; V gene: TRBV5-8; D gene: TRBD1; CDR3 protein: CASSPRTGGKAFF; CDR3 DNA: TGTGCCAGCAGCCCCAGGACAGGGGGCAAAGCTTTCTTT
clone size: once; J gene: TRBJ2-5; V gene: TRBV5-1; D gene: -; CDR3 protein: CASSAGPGETQYF; CDR3 DNA: TGCGCCAGCAGCGCGGGCCCGGGGGAGACCCAGTACTTC
clone size: -; J gene: TRBJ2-3; V gene: TRBV6-5; D gene: -; CDR3 protein: CASSPQGGTQYF; CDR3 DNA: TGTGCCAGCAGTCCCCAGGGGGGTACGCAGTATTTT
clone size: -; J gene: TRBJ1-2; V gene: TRBV5-1; D gene: TRBD1; CDR3 protein: CASSRGQGRYGYTF; CDR3 DNA: TGCGCCAGCAGCCGTGGACAGGGTCGCTATGGCTACACCTTC
clone size: -; J gene: TRBJ2-7; V gene: TRBV15; D gene: -; CDR3 protein: CATSRVEGSAEQYF; CDR3 DNA: TGTGCCACCAGCAGAGTAGAGGGCTCGGCCGAGCAGTACTTC
clone size: -; J gene: TRBJ2-7; V gene: TRBV5-1; D gene: -; CDR3 protein: CASSLDRSSYEQYF; CDR3 DNA: TGCGCCAGCAGCTTGGACCGGAGCTCCTACGAGCAGTACTTC
clone size: -; J gene: TRBJ2-5; V gene: TRBV18; D gene: -; CDR3 protein: CASTPGVREETQYF; CDR3 DNA: TGTGCCAGCACTCCGGGGGTTCGAGAAGAGACCCAGTACTTC
clone size: once; J gene: TRBJ1-3; V gene: TRBV28; D gene: -; CDR3 protein: CASSLSWGDVLNTIYF; CDR3 DNA: TGTGCCAGCAGTTTATCCTGGGGGGATGTTCTAAACACCATATATTTT
clone size: -; J gene: TRBJ2-1; V gene: TRBV5-1; D gene: -; CDR3 protein: CASSLVPGLYSYNEQFF; CDR3 DNA: TGCGCCAGCAGCTTGGTCCCTGGACTGTACTCCTACAATGAGCAGTTCTTC
clone size: -; J gene: TRBJ1-1; V gene: TRBV4-3; D gene: -; CDR3 protein: CASSQDWREGTAFF; CDR3 DNA: TGCGCCAGCAGCCAAGATTGGAGGGAGGGTACGGCTTTCTTT
clone size: -; J gene: TRBJ1-5; V gene: TRBV3-1/TRBV3-2; D gene: -; CDR3 protein: CASSRGGGNQPQHF; CDR3 DNA: TGTGCCAGCAGCCGCGGGGGAGGCAATCAGCCCCAGCATTTT
clone size: -; J gene: TRBJ1-4; V gene: TRBV2; D gene: -; CDR3 protein: CASSDAQAHNEKLFF; CDR3 DNA: TGTGCCAGCAGTGATGCGCAGGCTCACAATGAAAAACTGTTTTTT
clone size: -; J gene: TRBJ1-6; V gene: TRBV5-4; D gene: TRBD1; CDR3 protein: CASSLNMGQGGSPLHF; CDR3 DNA: TGTGCCAGCAGCTTGAATATGGGACAGGGGGGTTCACCCCTCCACTTT
clone size: -; J gene: TRBJ2-2; V gene: TRBV5-1; D gene: -; CDR3 protein: CASSLSAANTGELFF; CDR3 DNA: TGCGCCAGCAGCCTTAGCGCCGCGAACACCGGGGAGCTGTTTTTT
clone size: -; J gene: TRBJ1-2; V gene: TRBV11-2; D gene: TRBD1; CDR3 protein: CASSTYRQGDGYTF; CDR3 DNA: TGTGCCAGCAGCACCTATCGACAGGGGGATGGCTACACCTTC
clone size: once; J gene: TRBJ1-5; V gene: TRBV29-1; D gene: TRBD1; CDR3 protein: CSAKQGADQPQHF; CDR3 DNA: TGCAGCGCCAAACAGGGGGCGGATCAGCCCCAGCATTTT
clone size: -; J gene: TRBJ2-5; V gene: TRBV28; D gene: TRBD1; CDR3 protein: CASSFPLRTGSQETQYF; CDR3 DNA: TGTGCCAGCAGTTTCCCCTTGAGGACAGGGTCCCAAGAGACCCAGTACTTC
clone size: -; J gene: TRBJ1-4; V gene: TRBV28; D gene: TRBD1; CDR3 protein: CASGTRTGGEKLFF; CDR3 DNA: TGTGCCAGCGGTACTCGGACAGGGGGAGAAAAACTGTTTTTT
clone size: -; J gene: TRBJ2-5; V gene: TRBV11-2; D gene: -; CDR3 protein: CASSQIQETQYF; CDR3 DNA: TGTGCCAGCAGCCAAATCCAAGAGACCCAGTACTTC
clone size: -; J gene: TRBJ2-5; V gene: TRBV6-2/TRBV6-3; D gene: TRBD2; CDR3 protein: CASSYVLAGGSQETQYF; CDR3 DNA: TGTGCCAGCAGTTACGTTCTAGCGGGAGGATCCCAAGAGACCCAGTACTTC
clone size: -; J gene: TRBJ1-2; V gene: TRBV6-4; D gene: TRBD1; CDR3 protein: CASSDSTRDRGHGYTF; CDR3 DNA: TGTGCCAGCAGTGACTCTACACGGGACAGGGGACATGGCTACACCTTC
clone size: once; J gene: TRBJ2-1; V gene: TRBV6-2/TRBV6-3; D gene: -; CDR3 protein: CASSPENNEQFF; CDR3 DNA: TGTGCCAGCAGTCCGGAGAACAATGAGCAGTTCTTC
clone size: few; J gene: TRBJ2-2; V gene: TRBV18; D gene: -; CDR3 protein: CASSPRPTGDTGELFF; CDR3 DNA: TGTGCCAGCTCACCTAGGCCGACAGGCGACACCGGGGAGCTGTTTTTT
clone size: -; J gene: TRBJ2-7; V gene: TRBV7-9; D gene: TRBD1; CDR3 protein: CASSLTGTYEQYF; CDR3 DNA: TGTGCCAGCAGTTTGACAGGGACCTACGAGCAGTACTTC
clone size: -; J gene: TRBJ1-6; V gene: TRBV2; D gene: TRBD1; CDR3 protein: CASSDPGQGLSSLHF; CDR3 DNA: TGTGCCAGCAGTGATCCGGGACAGGGACTCTCGTCCCTCCACTTT
clone size: -; J gene: TRBJ2-6; V gene: TRBV28; D gene: TRBD1; CDR3 protein: CASSLARGRRSGANVLTF; CDR3 DNA: TGTGCCAGCAGTTTAGCAAGGGGGCGGAGGTCTGGGGCCAACGTCCTGACTTTC
clone size: many; J gene: TRBJ1-3; V gene: TRBV7-9; D gene: -; CDR3 protein: CASSSEGSGNTIYF; CDR3 DNA: TGTGCCAGCAGCTCGGAAGGGAGTGGAAACACCATATATTTT
clone size: -; J gene: TRBJ1-1; V gene: TRBV18; D gene: -; CDR3 protein: CASSPHRDTEAFF; CDR3 DNA: TGTGCCAGCTCACCTCACAGGGACACTGAAGCTTTCTTT
clone size: -; J gene: TRBJ1-2; V gene: TRBV27; D gene: TRBD1; CDR3 protein: CASSLNPRTGNGYTF; CDR3 DNA: TGTGCCAGCAGTTTAAATCCCCGGACAGGGAACGGCTACACCTTC
clone size: -; J gene: TRBJ1-4; V gene: TRBV10-3; D gene: -; CDR3 protein: CAISEGGAARGEKLFF; CDR3 DNA: TGTGCCATCAGTGAGGGGGGGGCGGCACGGGGTGAAAAACTGTTTTTT
clone size: -; J gene: TRBJ2-1; V gene: TRBV4-3; D gene: TRBD2; CDR3 protein: CASSQDLPASGRVNEQFF; CDR3 DNA: TGCGCCAGCAGCCAAGATCTTCCGGCTAGCGGGAGAGTAAATGAGCAGTTCTTC
clone size: -; J gene: TRBJ1-2; V gene: TRBV19; D gene: TRBD1; CDR3 protein: CASRKDRAGYTF; CDR3 DNA: TGTGCCAGTAGAAAAGACAGGGCTGGCTACACCTTC
clone size: -; J gene: TRBJ1-2; V gene: TRBV4-3; D gene: TRBD1; CDR3 protein: CASSQEIYGQGALGYTF; CDR3 DNA: TGCGCCAGCAGCCAAGAGATTTACGGACAGGGGGCATTAGGCTACACCTTC